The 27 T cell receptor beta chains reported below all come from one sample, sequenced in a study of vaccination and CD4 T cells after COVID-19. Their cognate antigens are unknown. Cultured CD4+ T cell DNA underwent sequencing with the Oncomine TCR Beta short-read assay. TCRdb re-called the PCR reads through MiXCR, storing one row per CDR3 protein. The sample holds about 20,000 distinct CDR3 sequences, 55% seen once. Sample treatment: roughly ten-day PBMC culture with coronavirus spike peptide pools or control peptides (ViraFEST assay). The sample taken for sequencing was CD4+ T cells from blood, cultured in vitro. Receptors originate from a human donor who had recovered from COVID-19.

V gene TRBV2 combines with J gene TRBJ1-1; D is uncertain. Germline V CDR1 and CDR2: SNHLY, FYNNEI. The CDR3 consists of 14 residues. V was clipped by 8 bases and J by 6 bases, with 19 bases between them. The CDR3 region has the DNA TGTGCCAGCGTTGGGCCCATCTCGAGTGCTGAAGCTTTCTTT. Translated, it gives CASVGPISSAEAFF.

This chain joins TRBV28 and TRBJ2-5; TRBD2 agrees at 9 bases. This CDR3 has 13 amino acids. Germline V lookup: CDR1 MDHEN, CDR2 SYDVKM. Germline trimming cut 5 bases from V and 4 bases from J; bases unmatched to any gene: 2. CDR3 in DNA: TGTGCCAGCAGTCTTAGCGGGAGAGAGACCCAGTACTTC. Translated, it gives CASSLSGRETQYF.

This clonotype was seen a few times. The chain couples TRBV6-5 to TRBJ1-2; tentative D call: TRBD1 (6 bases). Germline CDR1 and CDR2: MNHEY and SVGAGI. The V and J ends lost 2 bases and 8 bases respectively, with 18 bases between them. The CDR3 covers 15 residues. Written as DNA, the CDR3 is TGTGCCAGCAGTTACGACCTTCGGGGGGCAAACGGCTACACCTTC. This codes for CASSYDLRGANGYTF.

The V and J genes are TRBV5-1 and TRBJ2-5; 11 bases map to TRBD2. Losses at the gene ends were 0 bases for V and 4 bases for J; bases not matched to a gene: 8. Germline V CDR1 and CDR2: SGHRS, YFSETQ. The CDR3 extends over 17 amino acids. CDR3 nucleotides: TGCGCCAGCAGCTTGGCTACGGGTAGCGGGAGGGGAGAGACCCAGTACTTC. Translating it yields CASSLATGSGRGETQYF.

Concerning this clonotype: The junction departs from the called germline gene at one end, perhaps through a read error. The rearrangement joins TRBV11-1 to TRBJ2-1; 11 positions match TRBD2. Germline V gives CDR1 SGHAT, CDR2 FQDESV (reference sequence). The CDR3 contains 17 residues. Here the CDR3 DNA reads TGTGCCAGCAGCTTAGGGCCTAGCGGGGGGTTTTCCGGTGAGCAGCTCTTC. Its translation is CASSLGPSGGFSGEQLF.

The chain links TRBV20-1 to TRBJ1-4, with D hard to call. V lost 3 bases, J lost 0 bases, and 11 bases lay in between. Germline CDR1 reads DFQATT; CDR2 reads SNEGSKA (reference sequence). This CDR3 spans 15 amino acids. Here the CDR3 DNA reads TGCAGTGCTAGGAGGCAGCGGGCAACTAATGAAAAACTGTTTTTT. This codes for CSARRQRATNEKLFF.

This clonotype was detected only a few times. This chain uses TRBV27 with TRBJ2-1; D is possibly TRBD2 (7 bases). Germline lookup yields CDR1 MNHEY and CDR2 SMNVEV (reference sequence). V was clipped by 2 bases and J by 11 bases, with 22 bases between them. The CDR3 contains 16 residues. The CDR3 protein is CASSLRTDRGGAQQFF. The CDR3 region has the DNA TGTGCCAGCAGTTTACGCACCGACAGAGGGGGGGCACAGCAGTTCTTC.

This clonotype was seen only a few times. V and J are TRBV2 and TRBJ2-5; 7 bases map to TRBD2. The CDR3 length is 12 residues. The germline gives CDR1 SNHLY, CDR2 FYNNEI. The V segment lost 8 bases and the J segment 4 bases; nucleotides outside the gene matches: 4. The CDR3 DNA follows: TGTGCCAGCTCTGGACTAGGAGAGACCCAGTACTTC. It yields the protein CASSGLGETQYF.

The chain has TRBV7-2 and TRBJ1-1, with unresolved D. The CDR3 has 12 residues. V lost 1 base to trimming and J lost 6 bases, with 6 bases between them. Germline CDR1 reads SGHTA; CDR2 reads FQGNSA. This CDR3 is CASSLGRAEAFF. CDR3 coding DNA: TGTGCCAGCAGCTTAGGTCGGGCTGAAGCTTTCTTT.

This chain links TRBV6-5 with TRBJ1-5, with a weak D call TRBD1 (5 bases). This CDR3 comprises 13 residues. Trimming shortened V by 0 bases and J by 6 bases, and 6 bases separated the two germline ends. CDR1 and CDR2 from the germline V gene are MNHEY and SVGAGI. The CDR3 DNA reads TGTGCCAGCAGTTACTCAGGGACTCAGCCCCAGCATTTT. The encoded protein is CASSYSGTQPQHF.

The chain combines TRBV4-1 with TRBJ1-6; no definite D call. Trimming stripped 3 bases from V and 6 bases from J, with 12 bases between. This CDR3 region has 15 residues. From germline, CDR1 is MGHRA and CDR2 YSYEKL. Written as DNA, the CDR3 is TGCGCCAGCAGCCATCCCGGACGGCTTAATTCACCCCTCCACTTT. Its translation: CASSHPGRLNSPLHF.

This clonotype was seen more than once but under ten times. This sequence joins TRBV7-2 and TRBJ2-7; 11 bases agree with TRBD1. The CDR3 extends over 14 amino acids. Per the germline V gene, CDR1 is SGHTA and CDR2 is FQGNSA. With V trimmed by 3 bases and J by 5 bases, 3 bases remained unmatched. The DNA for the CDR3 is TGTGCCAGCAGCTTGGGACAGGGGGTTGACGAGCAGTACTTC. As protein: CASSLGQGVDEQYF.

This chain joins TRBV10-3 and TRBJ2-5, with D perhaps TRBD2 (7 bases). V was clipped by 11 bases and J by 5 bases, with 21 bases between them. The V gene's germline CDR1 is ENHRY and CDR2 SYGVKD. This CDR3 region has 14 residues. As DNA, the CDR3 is TGTGCCCCAGGGATGAGGGGAGGGGGGGAGACCCAGTACTTC. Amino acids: CAPGMRGGGETQYF.

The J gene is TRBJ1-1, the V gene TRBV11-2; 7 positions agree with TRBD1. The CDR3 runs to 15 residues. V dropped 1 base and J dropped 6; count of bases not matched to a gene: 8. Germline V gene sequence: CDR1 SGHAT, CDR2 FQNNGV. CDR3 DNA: TGTGCCAGCAGCTTAGTGAAGGGGGCCTTTCCTGAAGCTTTCTTT. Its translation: CASSLVKGAFPEAFF.

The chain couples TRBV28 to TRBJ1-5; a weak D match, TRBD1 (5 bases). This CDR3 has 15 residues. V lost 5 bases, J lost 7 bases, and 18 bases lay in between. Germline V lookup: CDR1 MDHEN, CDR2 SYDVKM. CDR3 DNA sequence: TGTGCCAGCAGTCCCGGGTCTTTAGGGGAGCAGCCCCAGCATTTT. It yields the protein CASSPGSLGEQPQHF.

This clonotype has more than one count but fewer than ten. In DNA form, the CDR3 reads TGTGCCAGTAGTATAGTTCAGTTCACCGGGGAGCTGTTTTTT. Translating gives CASSIVQFTGELFF. The V gene is TRBV19, the J gene TRBJ2-2; the D is unclear. This CDR3 is built from 14 residues. Germline V gives CDR1 LNHDA, CDR2 SQIVND (reference sequence). The ends were cut back, 1 base at V and 4 bases at J, with 7 bases in the middle.

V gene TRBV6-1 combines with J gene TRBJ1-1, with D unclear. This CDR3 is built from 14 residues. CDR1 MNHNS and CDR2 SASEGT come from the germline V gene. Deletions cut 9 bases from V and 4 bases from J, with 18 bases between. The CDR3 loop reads CASRAPKVGTEAFF. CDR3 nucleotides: TGTGCCAGTCGGGCCCCGAAGGTGGGCACTGAAGCTTTCTTT.

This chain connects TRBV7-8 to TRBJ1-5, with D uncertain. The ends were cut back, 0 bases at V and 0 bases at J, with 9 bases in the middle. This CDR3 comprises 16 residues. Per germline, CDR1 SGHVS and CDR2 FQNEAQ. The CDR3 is CASSLARGYSNQPQHF. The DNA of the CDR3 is TGTGCCAGCAGCTTAGCTCGGGGATATAGCAATCAGCCCCAGCATTTT.

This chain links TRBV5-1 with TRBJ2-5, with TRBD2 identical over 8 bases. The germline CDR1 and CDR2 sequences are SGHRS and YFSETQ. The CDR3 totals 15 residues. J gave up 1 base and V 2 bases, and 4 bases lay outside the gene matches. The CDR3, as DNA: TGCGCCAGCAGCTTAGCGGGGGCTACCCAAGAGACCCAGTACTTC. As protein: CASSLAGATQETQYF.

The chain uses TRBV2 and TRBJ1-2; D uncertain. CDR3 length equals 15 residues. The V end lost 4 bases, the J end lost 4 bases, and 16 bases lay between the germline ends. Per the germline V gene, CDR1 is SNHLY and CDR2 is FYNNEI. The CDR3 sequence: CASSARVVRTYGYTF. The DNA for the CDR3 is TGTGCCAGCAGTGCGCGCGTCGTACGGACCTATGGCTACACCTTC. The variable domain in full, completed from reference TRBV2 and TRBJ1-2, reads EPEVTQTPSHQVTQMGQEVILRCVPISNHLYFYWYRQILGQKVEFLVSFYNNEISEKSEIFDDQFSVERPDGSNFTLKIRSTKLEDSAMYFCASSARVVRTYGYTFGSGTRLTVV.

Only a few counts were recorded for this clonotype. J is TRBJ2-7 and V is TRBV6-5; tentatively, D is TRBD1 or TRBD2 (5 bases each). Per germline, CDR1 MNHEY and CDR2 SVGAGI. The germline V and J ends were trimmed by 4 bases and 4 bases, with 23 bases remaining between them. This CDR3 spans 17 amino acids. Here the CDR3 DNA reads TGTGCCAGCAGTTCCGCCGGGACCGGGATGCCAGCTTACGAGCAGTACTTC. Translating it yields CASSSAGTGMPAYEQYF.

CDR3 in DNA: TGTGCCACCCAGGGCGGATATAATCAGCCCCAGCATTTT. It codes for CATQGGYNQPQHF. V usage is TRBV24-1 and J usage is TRBJ1-5; a weak D match, TRBD1 (5 bases). Trimming stripped 9 bases from V and 4 bases from J, with 12 bases between. CDR3 length equals 13 residues. Germline V gene sequence: CDR1 KGHDR, CDR2 SFDVKD.

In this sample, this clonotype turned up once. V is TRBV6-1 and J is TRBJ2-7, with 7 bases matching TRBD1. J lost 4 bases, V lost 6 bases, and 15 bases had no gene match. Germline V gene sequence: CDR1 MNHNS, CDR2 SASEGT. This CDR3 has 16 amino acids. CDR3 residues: CASRSPTSGQTYEQYF. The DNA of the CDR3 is TGTGCCAGCAGGTCCCCCACTTCGGGACAGACTTACGAGCAGTACTTC.

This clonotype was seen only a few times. The CDR3 region is CASRASGLNTEAFF. The CDR3 DNA is TGTGCCAGCAGGGCTTCGGGACTTAACACTGAAGCTTTCTTT. This rearrangement joins TRBV6-1 to TRBJ1-1, with a weak D call TRBD1 (5 bases). The germline V gene encodes CDR1 MNHNS and CDR2 SASEGT. V gave up 6 bases and J gave up 2 bases, with 13 bases separating them. This CDR3 is built from 14 residues.

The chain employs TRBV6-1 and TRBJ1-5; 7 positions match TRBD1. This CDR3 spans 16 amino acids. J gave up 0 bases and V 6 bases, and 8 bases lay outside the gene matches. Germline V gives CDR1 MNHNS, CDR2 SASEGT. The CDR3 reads CASRRGRWDSNQPQHF. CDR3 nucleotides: TGTGCCAGCAGAAGGGGGCGATGGGATAGCAATCAGCCCCAGCATTTT.

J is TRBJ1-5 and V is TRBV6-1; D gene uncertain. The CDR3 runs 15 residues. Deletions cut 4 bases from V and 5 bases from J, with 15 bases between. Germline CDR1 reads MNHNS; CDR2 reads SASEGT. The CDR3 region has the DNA TGTGCCAGCAGTGCCTGGCTTAAGGACGATCAGCCCCAGCATTTT. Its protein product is CASSAWLKDDQPQHF.

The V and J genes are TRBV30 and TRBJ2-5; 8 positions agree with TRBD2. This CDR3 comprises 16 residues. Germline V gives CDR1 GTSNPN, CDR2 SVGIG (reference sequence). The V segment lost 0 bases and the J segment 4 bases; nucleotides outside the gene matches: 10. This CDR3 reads CAWSVLPGGPTETQYF. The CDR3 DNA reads TGTGCCTGGAGTGTTCTCCCGGGAGGGCCCACAGAGACCCAGTACTTC.